A single T cell receptor beta chain is shown here with its context. What this receptor recognizes is not known. Qualities for individual bases were not recorded, and no much larger clone is one base off. The data derive from a study of T cell responses to AZD1222 COVID-19 vaccine (dated by TCRdb to 2020 to 2023). Some background on the complete study: TCR sequencing covered 233 trial participants: about 210 given two doses of AZD1222 and 26 given two doses of MenACWY control vaccine. Trial participants were enrolled by age into subgroups of 18-55, 56-69 and 70-plus years, and around 140, 26 and 57 TCR-sequenced participants, respectively, were included in these subgroups.

The time point label here, explained by the study, means: about 28 days (+/-7) after the second vaccine dose. Because spike-specific TCR depth and breadth did not differ between the two schedules, AZD1222 recipients who got a second dose at roughly 4 weeks were pooled with those who got a second dose at roughly 12 weeks. The vaccinee samples were drawn from two UK trials, COV001 and COV002, one of which was a single-blind randomized controlled phase 2/3 trial testing AZD1222 (ChAdOx1 nCoV-19) in healthy adults. For TCRbeta chain sequencing, PBMC samples from trial participants were taken at day 0 and at day 28 after the second dose. For CDR1 and CDR2, the germline V gene (reference sequence) lists MNHEY and SMNVEV. At the junction V is shortened by 7 bases and J by 7 bases, with 14 bases in between. The CDR3 starts with the cysteine, ends with the phenylalanine, and has 14 residues. This entry keeps only the CDR3 DNA: 42 bases, framed from base 1.

The CDR3 regions of human TCRbeta chains were subjected to immunosequencing. The authors' analysis ran thus. TCRs in the repertoires were matched against a reference library of SARS-CoV-2-specific TCRs that had been generated with the MIRA antigen-specificity platform. Breadth was defined as the fraction of unique TCRs that were SARS-CoV-2-associated, and depth was defined as the fraction of total T cells that were SARS-CoV-2-associated. Using the MIRA data, every spike-specific TCR was mapped to the spike region that the TCR reacted to and assigned to either a CD4 or a CD8 class. Log10-transformed breadth and depth values were compared by one-way ANOVA with Sidak's multiple comparisons tests. This is the immuneACCESS table as TCRdb keeps it, with only in-frame sequences that have V and J called. A part of the clones is gone; compared with another copy, unresolved V genes explain less than half, and the rest is unexplained. V and J calls and clone size follow that table, whereas D and trimming were derived from the DNA. This sample gives 150,000 to 200,000 clones in total; 88% of them show up just once. The biggest ten clones account for 11% of the sample.

What the work shows at the level of the full study, not this receptor alone: Epitopes outside the regions mutated in the B.1.351 and B.1.1.7 variants were reportedly recognized by nearly half of the unique spike-specific TCRs. Conclusions about previously exposed vaccinees are limited because only a handful of AZD1222 recipients were SARS-CoV-2 seropositive at baseline. In the small 56-69-year group, the increase in depth fell short of significance, most likely because of low power. No day 14 peak-response samples were available, so repertoires were characterized only after the peak T cell response. Spike-specific TCR breadth and depth rose significantly after two AZD1222 doses compared with day 0 and with MenACWY recipients. Vaccine-associated CD4 TCRs spanned the whole spike protein, with dominant responses in regions 160-218 and 743-854. Participants were mostly white British, with more females than males. The authors suggested clonal diversity may have been underestimated.

This TCR was sampled from an adult who received the AZD1222 COVID-19 vaccine. Recombination connected TRBV27 to TRBJ1-6; the D segment could be TRBD1, given 6 matching bases. The sample here was peripheral blood, taken 28 days after the second AZD1222 dose. The DNA is TGTGCCAGCACCCTACGGACAGACAATTCACCCCTCCACTTT. Its protein reads: CASTLRTDNSPLHF.